This T cell receptor (beta chain) was captured by sequencing in a study of OX40 agonist ivuxolimab in advanced cancers. At the level of the study: Clinicians treated patients with ivuxolimab, an agonistic anti-OX40 (CD134) antibody. Overall study results and limits: Dose levels from 0.1 to 3.0 mg/kg saw CD4+ and CD8+ blood T cells expand clonally by week 6.

On this clone: What it recognizes is unknown.

Profiled with immunoSEQ multiplex PCR; TCRdb holds only in-frame clones, not every one. Here the sample spans around 70,000 clones, 85% being singletons. The receptor's source is an adult with an advanced solid tumor such as melanoma, head and neck, liver or kidney cancer. Sequenced material: CD4+ or CD8+ T cells sorted from blood, taken in a trial of the OX40 agonist ivuxolimab.

CDR3 residues: CAISARGDTQYF. The CDR3 DNA follows: TGTGCCATCAGCGCCAGGGGAGATACGCAGTATTTT. J is TRBJ2-3 and V is TRBV10-3; D is possibly TRBD1 (6 bases). Germline V gene data show CDR1 as ENHRY and CDR2 as SYGVKD. The CDR3 totals 12 residues. Trimming took 6 bases from V and 5 from J, leaving 9 bases between them.